The 20 T cell receptor beta chains in this list originate from one sample, sequenced in a study of CD8 T cells in ankylosing spondylitis. TCRdb reanalysed the 5' RACE reads using MiXCR and keeps one entry per CDR3 protein. The sample yields around 770,000 distinct CDR3 sequences, under 20% seen once. Their cognate antigens are unknown. Study-level findings and limits: Roughly eight highly homologous variants made up a TCR beta motif that seemed to typify ankylosing spondylitis blood.

The specimen was blood, either unsorted or a sorted T cell fraction (not recorded which). These receptor sequences come from a male donor with ankylosing spondylitis.

V gene TRBV27 combines with J gene TRBJ2-1; 9 nucleotides line up with TRBD2. Germline CDR1 reads MNHEY; CDR2 reads SMNVEV (reference sequence). The CDR3 spans 15 residues. Trimming took 8 bases from V and 7 from J; bases not matched to a gene: 12. In DNA, the CDR3 is TGTGCCAGCCTAAGACTAGCGGAACTCGGTAATGAGCAGTTCTTC. This encodes CASLRLAELGNEQFF.

In its sample, this clonotype was seen a few times. The chain combines TRBV29-1 with TRBJ2-7; TRBD1 agrees at 8 bases. This CDR3 spans 14 amino acids. Looked up from germline, CDR1 is SQVTM and CDR2 is ANQGSEA. With 3 bases clipped from V and 1 base from J, the junction kept 5 bases outside the gene matches. CDR3 sequence: CSVDLGQASYEQYF. For the CDR3, the DNA is TGCAGCGTTGACTTGGGACAGGCTTCCTACGAGCAGTACTTC.

This clonotype has only a few counts. The J gene is TRBJ2-5, the V gene TRBV9; 10 bases map to TRBD1. Germline-derived CDR1 and CDR2 are SGDLS and YYNGEE. J lost 1 base, V lost 4 bases, and 7 bases had no gene match. The CDR3 spans 16 residues. CDR3 bases: TGTGCCAGCAGCTCGTGGACAGGGGGGGTCCAAGAGACCCAGTACTTC. Its translation is CASSSWTGGVQETQYF. The full variable domain, rest sourced from reference TRBV9 and TRBJ2-5, is DSGVTQTPKHLITATGQRVTLRCSPRSGDLSVYWYQQSLDQGLQFLIQYYNGEERAKGNILERFSAQQFPDLHSELNLSSLELGDSALYFCASSSWTGGVQETQYFGPGTRLLVL.

This clonotype showed up just a few times. The J gene is TRBJ2-3, the V gene TRBV20-1; 14 nucleotides match TRBD2. There are 16 residues in the CDR3. After removal of 3 bases from V and 3 bases from J, the junction contained 5 bases not matched to a gene. From germline, CDR1 is DFQATT and CDR2 SNEGSKA (reference sequence). The CDR3 region has the DNA TGCAGTGCTAGCATGGGACTAGCGGGGGTAACAGATACGCAGTATTTT. Amino acid sequence: CSASMGLAGVTDTQYF.

This sequence joins TRBV5-5 and TRBJ1-6; 8 nucleotides line up with TRBD1. Unmatched junction bases numbered 3, after V lost 2 bases and J lost 5 bases. Per germline, CDR1 SGHKS and CDR2 YYEKEE (reference sequence). This CDR3 contains 15 residues. The CDR3 sequence: CASSFWDRNNSPLHF. The CDR3 DNA is TGTGCCAGCAGCTTTTGGGACAGGAATAATTCACCCCTCCACTTT.

The chain employs TRBV24-1 and TRBJ2-2; 11 bases agree with TRBD2. After removal of 3 bases from V and 2 bases from J, the junction contained 7 bases not matched to a gene. In germline, CDR1 is KGHDR, CDR2 SFDVKD. The CDR3 is 18 residues long. CDR3 in amino acids: CATSDPTGTSGNTGELFF. For the CDR3, the DNA is TGTGCCACCAGTGATCCCACCGGGACTAGCGGTAACACCGGGGAGCTGTTTTTT.

J is TRBJ2-1 and V is TRBV29-1; D perhaps matches TRBD2 (6 bases). The length of the CDR3 is 14 residues. Between the trimmed V and J ends, which lost 7 bases and 7 bases, there was a span of 20 bases. Looked up from germline, CDR1 is SQVTM and CDR2 is ANQGSEA. CDR3: CSGTREGPRNEQFF. The CDR3 coding sequence is TGCAGCGGTACGCGGGAAGGGCCTCGGAATGAGCAGTTCTTC.

Details on this clonotype: At one of its ends the junction is not consistent with the germline gene, which may arise from a read error. CDR3 protein: CTSSLSPGALTPFTDTQYF. The CDR3 nucleotides read TGTACCAGCAGTTTGTCCCCGGGCGCCTTAACACCTTTCACAGATACGCAGTATTTT. The J gene is TRBJ2-3, the V gene TRBV12-3 or TRBV12-4, with no clear D. This CDR3 spans 19 amino acids.

The chain recombines TRBV27 with TRBJ1-1; D is unclear. The CDR3 contains 14 residues. V lost 8 bases, J lost 6 bases, and 19 bases lay in between. Germline V gene lookup returns CDR1 MNHEY and CDR2 SMNVEV (reference sequence). This CDR3 is CASAAMREGSEAFF. The CDR3 nucleotides read TGTGCCAGCGCGGCGATGAGGGAAGGATCTGAAGCTTTCTTT.

This clonotype has more than one count but fewer than ten. J is TRBJ1-4 and V is TRBV6-1; the D is unclear. V was shortened by 6 bases and J by 0 bases, with 5 bases between the two germline ends. The CDR3 has 13 residues. Germline V lookup: CDR1 MNHNS, CDR2 SASEGT. CDR3 DNA sequence: TGTGCCAGCAGGGATTCAACTAATGAAAAACTGTTTTTT. This codes for CASRDSTNEKLFF.

The V call is TRBV2, the J call TRBJ2-3, with unresolved D. This CDR3 has 15 amino acids. V gave up 7 bases and J gave up 2 bases, with 16 bases separating them. Germline values: CDR1 SNHLY, CDR2 FYNNEI. This chain's CDR3 is CASTSLVSYTDTQYF. DNA for the CDR3: TGTGCCAGCACCTCTTTGGTCTCTTACACAGATACGCAGTATTTT.

V is TRBV5-1 and J is TRBJ1-2; 8 bases map to TRBD1. Germline V gene data show CDR1 as SGHRS and CDR2 as YFSETQ. The trim removed 4 bases at V and 5 bases at J, leaving 7 bases unmatched. The CDR3 runs 14 residues. CDR3 loop: CASSAGQGAYGYTF. The CDR3 bases are TGCGCCAGCAGCGCCGGACAGGGAGCTTATGGCTACACCTTC.

This clonotype came up a few times. The V call is TRBV6-2 or TRBV6-3, the J call TRBJ2-5, with 12 bases lining up with TRBD2. This CDR3 is 13 amino acids long. V gave up 0 bases and J gave up 12 bases; unmatched junction bases: 2. CDR1 is MNHEY and CDR2 is SVGEGT in the germline V gene. The CDR3 spells CASSYSTSGGEYF. DNA of the CDR3: TGTGCCAGCAGTTACTCGACTAGCGGGGGCGAGTACTTC.

This clonotype was seen a few times. This rearrangement joins TRBV7-6 to TRBJ2-1, with 12 positions matching TRBD2. This CDR3 contains 16 residues. Per germline, CDR1 SGHVS and CDR2 FNYEAQ. V gave up 5 bases and J gave up 2 bases; unmatched junction bases: 4. The DNA of the CDR3 is TGTGCCAGCAGCGCACTAGCGGGAGGAACCTACAATGAGCAGTTCTTC. It yields the protein CASSALAGGTYNEQFF.

This chain connects TRBV5-1 to TRBJ2-1, with TRBD2 matching 13 bases. The CDR3 is 19 amino acids. The J segment lost 0 bases and the V segment lost 2 bases, leaving 8 bases of the junction unmatched. Germline lookup yields CDR1 SGHRS and CDR2 YFSETQ. DNA of the CDR3: TGCGCCAGCAGCTTTTGGGGACTAGCGGGAACAAGCTCCTACAATGAGCAGTTCTTC. This sequence encodes CASSFWGLAGTSSYNEQFF.

This clonotype was seen only a few times. This sequence joins TRBV20-1 and TRBJ1-5; no clear D. CDR3 length: 15 amino acids. Trimming stripped 3 bases from V and 6 bases from J, with 18 bases between. Germline V gives CDR1 DFQATT, CDR2 SNEGSKA (reference sequence). In DNA form, the CDR3 reads TGCAGTGCTAGCCTACCCGGGAGCCCCTCTCAGCCCCAGCATTTT. Translated, it gives CSASLPGSPSQPQHF.

This clonotype showed up just a few times. CDR3 region: CASSQVGKRILFRGNQPQHF. The CDR3 bases are TGTGCCAGCAGCCAAGTGGGCAAAAGGATCTTATTTAGGGGAAATCAGCCCCAGCATTTT. The V and J genes are TRBV14 and TRBJ1-5, with a possible D match to TRBD1 (5 bases). The length of the CDR3 is 20 residues. The germline gives CDR1 SGHDN, CDR2 FVKESK. The V and J ends lost 1 base and 4 bases respectively, with 26 bases between them.

The chain employs TRBV7-2 and TRBJ2-3; no reliable D call. The germline V gene has CDR1 SGHTA and CDR2 FQGNSA. V shed 8 bases and J shed 6 bases, with 21 bases lying between them. The CDR3 contains 15 residues. CDR3 loop: CASPTDPRTGDTQYF. In DNA, the CDR3 is TGTGCCAGCCCCACAGACCCTAGAACGGGCGATACGCAGTATTTT. Complete variable domain (other parts from reference TRBV7-2 and TRBJ2-3): GAGVSQSPSNKVTEKGKDVELRCDPISGHTALYWYRQSLGQGLEFLIYFQGNSAPDKSGLPSDRFSAERTGGSVSTLTIQRTQQEDSAVYLCASPTDPRTGDTQYFGPGTRLTVL.

This clonotype has at least ten counts. The rearrangement joins TRBV4-1 to TRBJ2-1, with 8 bases fitting TRBD2. The CDR3 has 16 amino acids. In germline, CDR1 is MGHRA, CDR2 YSYEKL. Trimming at V came to 5 bases and at J to 8 bases, leaving 14 bases not matched to a gene. CDR3 nucleotides: TGCGCCAGCAGCGAAAGTGGGGCGGGAGGTCTCGATGAGCAGTTCTTC. Translated: CASSESGAGGLDEQFF.

The chain joins TRBV7-9 to TRBJ2-1; 12 bases line up with TRBD2. Per germline, CDR1 SEHNR and CDR2 FQNEAQ (reference sequence). V lost 5 bases to trimming and J lost 6 bases; unmatched junction nucleotides: 8. There are 16 residues in the CDR3. This CDR3 reads CASSLPTSGSVNEQFF. Here the CDR3 DNA reads TGTGCCAGCAGCCTCCCGACTAGCGGGAGTGTCAATGAGCAGTTCTTC.